Each of the 10 T cell receptor beta chains below was sequenced from the same sample in a study of CD4+ T cells in melanoma. Sequenced by immunoSEQ multiplex PCR; TCRdb stores in-frame clones only, minus some. The sample shows over 100,000 clones, approximately 92% of them seen only once. Sequencing was carried out using peripheral blood. Receptors were obtained from a human donor with melanoma.

The chain is built from TRBV9 and TRBJ1-3; D uncertain. From germline, CDR1 is SGDLS and CDR2 YYNGEE. V lost 0 bases and J lost 3, with 4 bases in between. The length of the CDR3 is 13 residues. CDR3 DNA: TGTGCCAGCAGCGTAGACTTTGGAAACACCATATATTTT. It yields the protein CASSVDFGNTIYF.

The chain is built from TRBV7-9 and TRBJ2-1; 9 bases match TRBD2. Unmatched junction bases numbered 6, after V lost 1 base and J lost 5 bases. There are 16 residues in the CDR3. CDR1 is SEHNR, CDR2 FQNEAQ, per germline (reference sequence). The DNA of the CDR3 is TGTGCCAGCAGCTTAGGCTTAGCGGGGGACGACAATGAGCAGTTCTTC. Translating gives CASSLGLAGDDNEQFF.

The chain employs TRBV5-4 and TRBJ1-2; tentative D call: TRBD1 (5 bases). The CDR3 runs 13 residues. CDR1 and CDR2 (germline): SGHNT, YYREEE (reference sequence). V was trimmed by 0 bases and J by 6 bases, leaving 9 bases between them. DNA for the CDR3: TGTGCCAGCAGCTTGGCGGGGCGGGATGGCTACACCTTC. Encoded protein: CASSLAGRDGYTF.

V usage is TRBV5-4 and J usage is TRBJ2-5; 7 bases are a match to TRBD1. The V and J ends lost 1 base and 1 base, in that order; junction bases with no gene match: 1. Per the germline V gene, CDR1 is SGHNT and CDR2 is YYREEE (reference sequence). The CDR3 covers 14 residues. The CDR3: CASSLTGAQETQYF. DNA for the CDR3: TGTGCCAGCAGCTTGACAGGGGCCCAAGAGACCCAGTACTTC. The full variable domain, rest sourced from reference TRBV5-4 and TRBJ2-5, is ETGVTQSPTHLIKTRGQQVTLRCSSQSGHNTVSWYQQALGQGPQFIFQYYREEENGRGNFPPRFSGLQFPNYSSELNVNALELDDSALYLCASSLTGAQETQYFGPGTRLLVL.

This clone has just one count. The V call is TRBV7-6, the J call TRBJ1-1, with D possibly TRBD1 on 5 matching bases. Trimming left V 2 bases short and J 0 bases short, with 16 bases between. The germline gives CDR1 SGHVS, CDR2 FNYEAQ. This CDR3 comprises 17 residues. CDR3: CASSLSQGRRMNTEAFF. In DNA, the CDR3 is TGTGCCAGCAGCTTATCTCAGGGACGACGAATGAACACTGAAGCTTTCTTT.

The rearrangement links TRBV7-2 to TRBJ2-7; 12 nucleotides match TRBD2. Germline V gene data show CDR1 as SGHTA and CDR2 as FQGNSA. The CDR3 runs 19 residues. V dropped 0 bases and J dropped 2; count of bases not matched to a gene: 11. The CDR3 here is CASSLARGATSGGTYEQYF. The CDR3 DNA reads as TGTGCCAGCAGCTTAGCGAGGGGTGCAACTAGCGGGGGGACCTACGAGCAGTACTTC.

The V call is TRBV5-1, the J call TRBJ2-5; tentative D call: TRBD1 (5 bases). The J call may be incorrect, as the DNA end agrees better with TRBJ2-7. CDR3 length: 14 residues. Per germline, CDR1 SGHRS and CDR2 YFSETQ. The CDR3 DNA reads TGCGCCAGCAGCTCCAGGGCCAGTAACTACGAGCAGTACTTC. This codes for CASSSRASNYEQYF.

The rearrangement links TRBV19 to TRBJ1-5, with a weak D call TRBD1 (6 bases). The CDR3 has 16 residues. V was cut by 8 bases and J by 0 bases, with 17 bases left in between. Germline V gene lookup returns CDR1 LNHDA and CDR2 SQIVND (reference sequence). Here the CDR3 reads CASDRTARSSNQPQHF. CDR3 coding DNA: TGTGCCAGTGACCGGACAGCCCGGAGTAGCAATCAGCCCCAGCATTTT.

The chain recombines TRBV4-3 with TRBJ2-5, with D possibly being TRBD1 (5 bases). The V end lost 1 base, the J end lost 6 bases, and 15 bases lay between the germline ends. Germline V lookup: CDR1 LGHNA, CDR2 YSLEER. The CDR3 spans 15 residues. The CDR3, as DNA: TGCGCCAGCAGCCAAGGTGTATTTCAGGGAAAGACCCAGTACTTC. This gives the protein CASSQGVFQGKTQYF.

The rearrangement links TRBV7-3 to TRBJ2-3, with D tentatively TRBD1 or TRBD2 (5 bases each). The length of the CDR3 is 15 residues. CDR1 is SGHTA, CDR2 FQGTGA, per germline. V gave up 4 bases and J gave up 2 bases, with 13 bases separating them. This chain's CDR3 is CASSSGRGFTDTQYF. CDR3 bases: TGTGCCAGCAGCTCGGGGCGTGGTTTCACAGATACGCAGTATTTT.